This TCR beta chain originates from a study of cytomegalovirus exposure and HLA in healthy donors. Regarding the study as a whole: Presence/absence analysis assumed near-uniform sequencing depth across donors. A missense DCLRE1C variant was associated with V- and J-gene trimming of TCR beta chains in a later analysis, and an independent cohort replicated the association.

The count of this clone is one. Its antigen is currently unknown. CDR1 and CDR2 (germline): KGHSH, LQKENI. This CDR3 region has 16 residues. V shed 1 base, J shed 6 bases, and the junction held 8 bases outside the gene matches. PCR amplification relied on 60 Vbeta primers (plus 13 Jbeta primers). Data came from immunoSEQ multiplex PCR; TCRdb stores just in-frame clones and leaves some out. Of 90,000 to 150,000 clones listed, 81% are singletons. This TCR derives from a man aged 40-49 years in good health and CMV-seronegative. What was sequenced was PBMCs. The chain joins TRBV18 to TRBJ1-2; the match to TRBD1 covers 10 bases. The CDR3 loop reads CASSPQNTDRGNGYTF. In DNA, the CDR3 is TGTGCCAGCTCACCACAGAATACGGACAGGGGGAATGGCTACACCTTC.